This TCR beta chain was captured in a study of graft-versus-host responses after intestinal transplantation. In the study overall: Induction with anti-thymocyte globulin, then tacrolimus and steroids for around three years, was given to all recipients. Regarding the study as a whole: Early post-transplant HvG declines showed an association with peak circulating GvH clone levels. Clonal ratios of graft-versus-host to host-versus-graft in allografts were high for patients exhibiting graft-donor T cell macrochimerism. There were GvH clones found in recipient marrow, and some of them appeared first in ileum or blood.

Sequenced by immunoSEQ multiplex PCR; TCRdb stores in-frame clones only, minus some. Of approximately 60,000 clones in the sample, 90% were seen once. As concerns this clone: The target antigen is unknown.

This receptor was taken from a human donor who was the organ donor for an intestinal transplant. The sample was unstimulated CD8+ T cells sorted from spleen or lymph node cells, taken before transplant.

The CDR3 loop reads CASSRNRGLNTEAFF. The CDR3 coding sequence is TGCGCCAGCAGCCGAAACCGGGGGTTGAACACTGAAGCTTTCTTT. V usage is TRBV5-1 and J usage is TRBJ1-1, with D tentatively TRBD1 (5 bases). Germline V gene sequence: CDR1 SGHRS, CDR2 YFSETQ. With 4 bases removed from V and 0 bases from J, the gap between germline ends came to 13 bases. The CDR3 totals 15 residues.